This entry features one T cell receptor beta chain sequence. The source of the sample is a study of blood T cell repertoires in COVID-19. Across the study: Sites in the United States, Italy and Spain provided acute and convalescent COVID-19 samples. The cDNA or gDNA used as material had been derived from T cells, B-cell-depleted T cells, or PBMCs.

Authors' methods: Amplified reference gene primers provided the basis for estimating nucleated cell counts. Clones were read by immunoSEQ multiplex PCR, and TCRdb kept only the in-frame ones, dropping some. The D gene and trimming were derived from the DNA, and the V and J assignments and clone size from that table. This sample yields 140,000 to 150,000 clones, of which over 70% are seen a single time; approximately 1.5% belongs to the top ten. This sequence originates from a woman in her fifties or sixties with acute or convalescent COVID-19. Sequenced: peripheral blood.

The DNA for the CDR3 is TGTGCCAGCAGTACATACGACAATGAGCAGTTCTTC. This gives the protein CASSTYDNEQFF. The rearrangement links TRBV27 to TRBJ2-1; D remains ambiguous. CDR1 MNHEY and CDR2 SMNVEV come from the germline V gene (reference sequence). The CDR3 has 12 amino acids. Trimming shortened V by 5 bases and J by 5 bases, and 7 bases separated the two germline ends.